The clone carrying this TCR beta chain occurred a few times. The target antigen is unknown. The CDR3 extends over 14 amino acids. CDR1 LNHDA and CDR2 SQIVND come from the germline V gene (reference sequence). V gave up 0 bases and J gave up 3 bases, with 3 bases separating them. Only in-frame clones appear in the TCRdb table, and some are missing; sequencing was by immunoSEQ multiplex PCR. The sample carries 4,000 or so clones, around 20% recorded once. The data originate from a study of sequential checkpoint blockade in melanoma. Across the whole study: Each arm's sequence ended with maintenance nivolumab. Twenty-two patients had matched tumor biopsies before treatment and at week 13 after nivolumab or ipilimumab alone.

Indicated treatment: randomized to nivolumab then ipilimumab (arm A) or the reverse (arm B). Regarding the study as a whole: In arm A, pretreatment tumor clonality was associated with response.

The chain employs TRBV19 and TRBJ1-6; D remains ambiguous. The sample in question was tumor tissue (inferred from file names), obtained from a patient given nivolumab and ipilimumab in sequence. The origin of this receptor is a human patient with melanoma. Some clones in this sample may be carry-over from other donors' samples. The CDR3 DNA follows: TGTGCCAGTAGTATAGATCGCTATAATTCACCCCTCCACTTT. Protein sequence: CASSIDRYNSPLHF.